The entry below describes one T cell receptor beta chain. Its cognate antigen has yet to be identified. Base qualities are not recorded, but no much larger clone differs from it by a single base. Spanning cysteine to phenylalanine, the CDR3 consists of 15 amino acids. CDR3 DNA only is kept here, 45 bases in frame from base 1. The V and J ends are trimmed by 0 bases and 4 bases, leaving 13 bases between them. Based on the germline V gene, the CDR1 and CDR2 sequences are SGHRS and YFSETQ. The donors were healthy, HIV-negative adults who had no recently reported acute infections or vaccinations. Every donor was a Caucasian adult living in Nashville, Tennessee, USA. CD4+ T cells were enriched by magnetic negative selection; naive cells were then positively selected on CD45RA, and the negative fraction formed the memory subset. After blood collection by leukapheresis, PBMCs were isolated using Ficoll-Histopaque density gradient centrifugation and then cryopreserved in the vapor phase of liquid nitrogen. Analytical flow cytometry was used to check the purity and quantity of every magnetically sorted T cell population. Each sorted fraction had its genomic DNA isolated and then quantified by UV absorbance on a Nanodrop 2000c.

The data were taken from a study of shared clonotypes between healthy human individuals (dated by TCRdb to the early 2020s). Regarding the research as a whole: A couple of women and a few men aged 18 to 49 years were included in the cohort. For each donor, three plates each were used for CD4 naive and CD4 memory, two plates were used for CD8 naive, and one plate was used for CD8 memory. The study deeply sequenced blood TCR repertoires of several healthy adults to estimate repertoire size and the extent of clonotype sharing between individuals. Libraries were prepared and TCR repertoires were sequenced by different laboratories using diverse techniques, in order to increase sequencing depth and limit assay-specific biases. Leukapheresis yielded between about 0.94 and 8.9 billion PBMCs per donor. Study-wide findings and limitations: Compared with non-shared clonotypes, the clonotypes found in all four sorted-subset donors had higher generation probabilities. The genetic and exposure-history diversity represented was limited by the small number of donors. Naive subsets generally had larger estimated clonotype richness than memory subsets did. Only blood was sampled, and tissue TCR repertoires likely differ from those in blood. Across a few donors, roughly 5.4% of naive CD4, over 3% of naive CD8, 2.3% of memory CD4, and about 0.4% of memory CD8 clonotypes were shared. Rarefaction of sorted-subset datasets indicated incomplete sequencing despite the large sequencing depth. Based on pairwise subsampling, the degree of clonotype sharing among donors was expected to be affected by sequencing depth.

Using the deep immunoSEQ assay, TCR CDR3 regions were amplified from genomic DNA by multiplex PCR. For each cell subset, the extracted genomic DNA was distributed evenly across all wells of several immunoSEQ 96-well plates, and each plate served as one replicate. For sorted subsets, 150 to 250 ng genomic DNA, equal to about 30,000 T cell genomes, was loaded into each replicate PCR. Purified libraries were measured with a Qubit 3.0 fluorometer, size-checked on a Bioanalyzer 2100, and measured again with the KAPA Library Quantification kit. A separate single-read 150-cycle Illumina NextSeq 550 flow cell was used to sequence each immunoSEQ 96-well plate. The original methods were these. The immunoSEQ output contained only junctional sequences without quality scores, so filtering could not match that applied to full-length reads. Sequences were annotated with PyIR, a Python wrapper for IgBLAST v1.9, using IMGT germline references to assign V/J genes and CDR3. Any read was removed if the V/J assignment was weak (E-value above 1e-6), the CDR3 was missing, or the read contained stop codons, out-of-frame junctions, or ambiguous translated residues. A V3J clonotype was defined by an identical inferred V gene, J gene, and CDR3 amino acid sequence. To compute the percentage overlap between repertoires, the number of shared unique clonotypes was divided by the size of the smaller repertoire. Repertoire richness was assessed with RTK rarefaction, the Chao1 estimator, and Recon v2.1 estimates of unobserved clonotypes. For all TCRbeta clonotypes obtained by the gDNA method from a handful of donors, generation probabilities were computed with OLGA. Here the immuneACCESS table is served through TCRdb, limited to in-frame sequences with V and J called. Missing clones are a known gap in these copies; in checked studies unresolved V genes cover under half, and the rest lacks a known reason. Clone size and the V and J calls come from that table; the DNA yielded D and trimming. The sample table shows about 2,500,000 clones, and approximately 92% are seen once. The ten biggest clones cover roughly 0.15% of the sample.

This TCR derives from a young man in good health. Input material: naive CD4+ T cells sorted from blood. The cell subset or site tag for this specimen amounts to: CD45RA+ positively selected. The rearranged segments are TRBV5-1 and TRBJ1-1, and possibly TRBD1, on 6 matching bases. The CDR3 here reads CASSLASGGGTEAFF. The nucleotide sequence reads TGCGCCAGCAGCTTGGCCTCGGGGGGCGGCACTGAAGCTTTCTTT.